This section outlines one T cell receptor beta chain sequence together with its context. Its antigen is not identified. Amplification used 60 Vbeta primers and 13 Jbeta primers. Sequenced by immunoSEQ multiplex PCR; TCRdb stores in-frame clones only, minus some. The profile shows 190,000 or so clones, more than 80% of them singletons. This entry is derived from a study of cytomegalovirus exposure and HLA in healthy donors. V was trimmed by 3 bases and J by 1 base, leaving 9 bases between them. Germline V gene data show CDR1 as SQVTM and CDR2 as ANQGSEA. The CDR3 extends over 13 amino acids. The study, taken as a whole, reports: As was reported, the HLA-A and HLA-B alleles of most subjects were accurately predicted from TCR beta sequences.

The sample taken for sequencing was PBMCs. The chain uses TRBV29-1 and TRBJ1-2; D might be TRBD1 (5 bases). The TCR originated in a boy between 10 and 17 years old in good health and CMV-seronegative. The CDR3 loop is CSVDQGLNYGYTF. Written as DNA, the CDR3 is TGCAGCGTTGACCAGGGACTTAACTATGGCTACACCTTC. Variable domain in full (rest from reference TRBV29-1 and TRBJ1-2): SAVISQKPSRDICQRGTSLTIQCQVDSQVTMMFWYRQQPGQSLTLIATANQGSEATYESGFVIDKFPISRPNLTFSTLTVSNMSPEDSSIYLCSVDQGLNYGYTFGSGTRLTVV.